This is a list of T cell receptor beta chains from one sample in a study of human T cells and chemical hapten exposure. TCRdb re-called the RACE reads with MiXCR, one entry per CDR3 protein. The sample includes roughly 24,000 distinct CDR3 sequences, over 8.5% seen only once; the top ten take approximately 6.3%. The sequencing used whole blood, collected in connection with sensitization to the hapten diphenylcyclopropenone (DPC). Every receptor here comes from a man aged 25-45 years with alopecia areata. Some clones in this sample may be carry-over from other donors' samples. Each CDR3 is given with its conserved first and last residue. The order of the fields is clone size, J gene, V gene, D gene, CDR3 protein, CDR3 DNA. A D gene is named only where the DNA matches it firmly. Size values are once, few and many counts, or a class for expanded clones, and some rows have none.

- TRBJ2-1 TRBV24-1 - CATSDLSGKFSYNEQFF TGTGCCACCAGTGATCTTAGCGGAAAGTTCTCCTACAATGAGCAGTTCTTC
- TRBJ2-2 TRBV20-1 - CSAIDSPVHGELFF TGCAGTGCCATCGACTCCCCGGTCCACGGGGAGCTGTTTTTT
many TRBJ2-5 TRBV5-1 TRBD1 CASSSDREVWQETQYF TGCGCCAGCAGCTCCGACAGGGAAGTTTGGCAGGAGACCCAGTACTTC
few TRBJ2-2 TRBV7-9 - CASSPPAAGASTGELFF TGTGCCAGCAGCCCCCCCGCGGCAGGGGCTAGCACCGGGGAGCTGTTTTTT
many TRBJ2-1 TRBV25-1 TRBD2 CASSNLAGGNNEQFF TGTGCCAGCAGTAATCTAGCGGGAGGAAACAATGAGCAGTTCTTC
few TRBJ2-1 TRBV18 - CASSTGNSYNEQFF TGTGCCAGCTCGACGGGAAACTCCTACAATGAGCAGTTCTTC
- TRBJ1-5 TRBV2 - CASSVSLNQPQHF TGTGCCAGCAGTGTAAGCCTCAATCAGCCCCAGCATTTT
few TRBJ1-1 TRBV7-9 TRBD1 CASSSDRGTEAFF TGTGCCAGCAGCTCCGACAGGGGCACTGAAGCTTTCTTT
many TRBJ2-2 TRBV4-3 - CASSLRTATPGELFF TGCGCCAGCAGCCTGAGGACAGCGACCCCCGGGGAGCTGTTTTTT
many TRBJ2-3 TRBV4-3 - CASSRDSSTDTQYF TGCGCCAGCAGCCGAGACAGCTCCACAGATACGCAGTATTTT
many TRBJ1-1 TRBV29-1 - CSGLNTEAFF TGCAGCGGCTTGAACACTGAAGCTTTCTTT
- TRBJ1-1 TRBV7-9 TRBD1 CASSYGTGDTEAFF TGTGCCAGCAGCTACGGAACAGGGGACACTGAAGCTTTCTTT
- TRBJ2-7 TRBV18 - CASSQTRSYEQYF TGTGCCAGCTCACAAACACGGTCTTACGAGCAGTACTTC
many TRBJ2-7 TRBV6-1 - CASSPGSLLSYEQYF TGTGCCAGCAGCCCCGGGAGCCTGCTTTCCTACGAGCAGTACTTC
few TRBJ2-5 TRBV2 - CASRARLGEETQYF TGTGCCAGCAGGGCTCGACTAGGGGAAGAGACCCAGTACTTC
few TRBJ2-3 TRBV7-3 TRBD2 CASSLTSGGAGDTQYF TGTGCCAGCAGCTTAACTAGCGGGGGGGCCGGAGATACGCAGTATTTT
many TRBJ2-5 TRBV7-6 - CASSLLGSGQETQYF TGTGCCAGCAGCCTACTGGGCAGCGGACAAGAGACCCAGTACTTC
- TRBJ2-5 TRBV27 TRBD2 CASCRLAGEETQYF TGTGCCAGCTGCCGACTAGCGGGAGAAGAGACCCAGTACTTC
few TRBJ2-3 TRBV12-3/TRBV12-4 TRBD1 CASSSTGQGTDTQYF TGTGCCAGCAGTTCGACGGGACAGGGTACAGATACGCAGTATTTT
few TRBJ2-3 TRBV29-1 - CSVEDRADGTDTQYF TGCAGCGTTGAGGACCGCGCCGACGGCACAGATACGCAGTATTTT
many TRBJ2-2 TRBV12-3/TRBV12-4 TRBD2 CASTLRGGSGVTGELFF TGTGCCAGCACTCTCCGGGGCGGGAGCGGGGTCACCGGGGAGCTGTTTTTT
many TRBJ2-1 TRBV11-2 TRBD2 CASSQTSGNYNEQFF TGTGCCAGCAGCCAGACTAGCGGAAACTACAATGAGCAGTTCTTC
- TRBJ2-5 TRBV5-1 TRBD1 CASSEDRARETQYF TGCGCCAGCAGCGAGGACAGGGCTAGGGAGACCCAGTACTTC
few TRBJ1-2 TRBV7-2 - CASSLTENYGYTF TGTGCCAGCAGCCTGACAGAGAACTATGGCTACACCTTC
many TRBJ1-1 TRBV6-6 TRBD1 CASIGGETEAFF TGTGCCAGCATAGGGGGCGAGACTGAAGCTTTCTTT
- TRBJ2-7 TRBV11-2 - CASSLDGGPSYEQYF TGTGCCAGCAGCTTAGATGGGGGGCCCTCCTACGAGCAGTACTTC
few TRBJ2-3 TRBV29-1 - CSVEDPGAGDTQYF TGCAGCGTTGAGGATCCGGGAGCGGGAGATACGCAGTATTTT
many TRBJ2-1 TRBV29-1 - CSVETEQFF TGCAGCGTTGAGACAGAGCAGTTCTTC
few TRBJ2-7 TRBV30 - CAWRGRGLYEQYF TGTGCCTGGCGGGGTCGCGGTCTCTACGAGCAGTACTTC
many TRBJ2-5 TRBV11-2 TRBD2 CASSLGLAGAEETQYF TGTGCCAGCAGCTTAGGACTAGCGGGAGCCGAAGAGACCCAGTACTTC
- TRBJ1-2 TRBV7-2 - CASSLAEENYGYTF TGTGCCAGCAGCTTAGCGGAGGAGAACTATGGCTACACCTTC
medium-sized TRBJ2-5 TRBV7-8 - CASSSGALQETQYF TGTGCCAGCAGCTCCGGGGCTCTACAAGAGACCCAGTACTTC